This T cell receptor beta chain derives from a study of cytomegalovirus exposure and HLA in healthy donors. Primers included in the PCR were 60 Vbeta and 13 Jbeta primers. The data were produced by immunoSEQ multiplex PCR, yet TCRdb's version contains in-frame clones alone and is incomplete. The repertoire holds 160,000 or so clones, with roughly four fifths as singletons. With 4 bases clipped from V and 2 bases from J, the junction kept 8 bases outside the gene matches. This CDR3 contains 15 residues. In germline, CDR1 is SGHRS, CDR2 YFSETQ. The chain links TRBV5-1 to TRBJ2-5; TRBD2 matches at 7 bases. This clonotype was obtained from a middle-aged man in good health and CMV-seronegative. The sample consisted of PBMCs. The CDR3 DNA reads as TGCGCCAGCAGCCCTACCCCTAGCGGACAAGAGACCCAGTACTTC. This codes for CASSPTPSGQETQYF.